This T cell receptor beta chain was sequenced in a study of beta chain features in type 1 diabetes. Overall study findings and caveats: Moderately but significantly shorter TCRB CDR3s were found in Type 1 diabetes patients in all four CD4+ subsets.

This clone was seen more than once but under ten times. The antigen is undetermined. The trim removed 3 bases at V and 3 bases at J, leaving 8 bases unmatched. Germline lookup yields CDR1 SGDLS and CDR2 YYNGEE. The CDR3 spans 15 residues. Sorted populations were all over 98% pure. The whole isolated RNA underwent reverse transcription, so sequencing captured expressed TCRB transcripts. Using immunoSEQ multiplex PCR, the repertoire was profiled, and TCRdb retains in-frame clones only, with some absent. The repertoire consists of about 470,000 clones, with approximately 31% occurring once and the leading ten covering 0.05% to 0.07%.

This chain uses TRBV9 with TRBJ2-5; TRBD2 matches 7 bases. Specimen: naive CD4+ T cells from blood. This TCR came from a man in his late teens or twenties in good health. The CDR3 bases are TGTGCCAGCAGCGCCGGGGGGAACCTGGAAGAGACCCAGTACTTC. This encodes CASSAGGNLEETQYF.